The entry below gives a single T cell receptor (beta chain) sequence along with its context. Genomic DNA of each subset was evenly split across several immunoSEQ plates. The table came from immunoSEQ multiplex PCR; TCRdb's copy has only in-frame clones and leaves some out. The table includes about 990,000 clones, approximately 78% detected once. Negatively enriched CD4+ T cells were divided by CD45RA into naive and memory. The data belong to a study of shared clonotypes between healthy human individuals. CDR1 and CDR2 from the germline V gene are LNHDA and SQIVND (reference sequence). The CDR3 totals 15 residues. Unmatched junction bases numbered 10, after V lost 6 bases and J lost 3 bases.

The sequence came from a man in his late teens or twenties in good health. Some clones in this sample may be carry-over from other donors' samples. The V call is TRBV19, the J call TRBJ2-7; 8 bases align to TRBD2. Sequencing was performed on memory CD4+ T cells from PBMCs. Subset specified: CD45RA-negative fraction. CDR3 in amino acids: CASSPGGGASYEQYF. The CDR3, as DNA: TGTGCCAGTAGCCCCGGGGGGGGAGCGAGCTACGAGCAGTACTTC.